This entry is about one T cell receptor (beta chain). V trimming: 11 bases; J trimming: 4 bases; junction bases outside the gene matches: 8. Germline lookup yields CDR1 SNHLY and CDR2 FYNNEI. The CDR3 sequence is 13 residues long. Profiling relied on immunoSEQ multiplex PCR, and the TCRdb table lists in-frame clones only, not all of them. The data contain 200,000 to 250,000 clones, 85% to 95% of them singletons. The data originate from a study of cytomegalovirus exposure and HLA in healthy donors. The chain combines TRBV2 with TRBJ2-7; 10 positions match TRBD2. The receptor was isolated from a woman younger than 30 in good health and CMV-seronegative. Sequences were obtained from PBMCs. The CDR3 sequence is CAVSSGSSYEQYF. CDR3 coding DNA: TGTGCCGTCTCTAGCGGGAGCTCTTACGAGCAGTACTTC.